A selection of T cell receptor beta chains follows, all from one sample in a study of T cell repertoires in cytomegalovirus infection. One entry per CDR3 protein, called by TCRdb with MiXCR from the reads. The sample records 310,000 or so distinct CDR3 sequences, about a sixth being singletons. The specimen was PBMCs. The receptors shown here come from a human donor in good health (CMV status not recorded). Some clones in this sample may be carry-over from other donors' samples. Both conserved end residues are part of each CDR3. D genes are given only for firm matches. Rows may omit the clone size; those that give it use once, few, many or a size class.

len	v_gene	abundance	d_gene	j_gene	CDR3aa	CDR3nt
18	TRBV4-1	NA	TRBD2	TRBJ2-5	CASSQDTVRAGGQETQYF	TGCGCCAGCAGCCAAGACACAGTTCGAGCGGGGGGCCAAGAGACCCAGTACTTC
20	TRBV10-3	few	TRBD2	TRBJ2-7	CAISEHPGTSGARWSYEQYF	TGTGCCATCAGTGAGCATCCCGGGACTAGCGGGGCCCGATGGTCCTACGAGCAGTACTTC
13	TRBV20-1	few	NA	TRBJ1-4	CSARDVQNEKLFF	TGCAGTGCGCGGGACGTCCAGAATGAAAAACTGTTTTTT
16	TRBV7-8	many	TRBD1	TRBJ1-2	CASSSQPGQGAYGYTF	TGTGCCAGCAGCTCACAGCCGGGACAGGGGGCTTATGGCTACACCTTC
15	TRBV7-9	few	NA	TRBJ2-2	CASSLVSGNTGELFF	TGTGCCAGCAGCTTAGTTAGCGGGAACACCGGGGAGCTGTTTTTT
12	TRBV7-3	NA	NA	TRBJ2-1	CASSSLSGKQFF	TGTGCCAGCAGCTCTCTATCGGGGAAGCAGTTCTTC
13	TRBV11-2	few	NA	TRBJ1-5	CASSLEIGQPQHF	TGTGCCAGCAGCTTAGAAATTGGGCAGCCCCAGCATTTT
15	TRBV7-9	many	TRBD1	TRBJ1-4	CASSWGQGDDEKLFF	TGTGCCAGCAGCTGGGGACAGGGGGACGATGAAAAACTGTTTTTT
12	TRBV11-2	many	NA	TRBJ2-7	CASSLIIYEQYF	TGTGCCAGCAGCTTAATAATCTACGAGCAGTACTTC
16	TRBV27	many	TRBD1	TRBJ1-1	CASSLGQGVRQTEAFF	TGTGCCAGCAGTTTGGGACAGGGGGTGCGACAAACTGAAGCTTTCTTT
16	TRBV20-1	NA	TRBD1	TRBJ1-5	CSATTGQGAGGQPQHF	TGCAGTGCTACAACAGGACAGGGGGCTGGAGGTCAGCCCCAGCATTTT
15	TRBV6-6	few	NA	TRBJ1-1	CASSYSGGSKTEAFF	TGTGCCAGCAGTTACTCGGGTGGCAGCAAAACTGAAGCTTTCTTT
16	TRBV7-6	NA	NA	TRBJ2-7	CASSLYGQGGNYEQYF	TGTGCCAGCAGCTTATATGGCCAGGGTGGGAACTACGAGCAGTACTTC
14	TRBV18	few	TRBD1	TRBJ1-4	CASSPGRGDEKLFF	TGTGCCAGCTCACCAGGCAGGGGGGATGAAAAACTGTTTTTT
13	TRBV20-1	NA	TRBD1	TRBJ2-5	CSARAGGSETQYF	TGCAGTGCTAGAGCAGGGGGATCAGAGACCCAGTACTTC
14	TRBV4-2	few	NA	TRBJ1-6	CASSPGTEDSPLHF	TGTGCCAGCAGCCCCGGAACAGAGGACTCACCCCTCCACTTT
17	TRBV4-1	NA	TRBD1	TRBJ1-3	CASSFTGASSSGNTIYF	TGCGCCAGCAGTTTTACAGGGGCCTCATCCTCTGGAAACACCATATATTTT
14	TRBV6-6	NA	TRBD1	TRBJ2-1	CASIDRGVYNEQFF	TGTGCCAGCATTGACAGGGGGGTCTACAATGAGCAGTTCTTC
18	TRBV4-1	few	TRBD2	TRBJ2-1	CASSLIIPTSGGVNEQFF	TGCGCCAGCAGCCTCATTATTCCGACTAGCGGGGGCGTCAATGAGCAGTTCTTC
14	TRBV5-6	few	NA	TRBJ1-1	CASSLGQFGTEAFF	TGTGCCAGCAGCTTGGGACAGTTTGGCACTGAAGCTTTCTTT
13	TRBV3-1	NA	NA	TRBJ2-3	CASSQETGDTQYF	TGTGCCAGCAGCCAAGAGACTGGAGATACGCAGTATTTT
14	TRBV5-1	few	NA	TRBJ1-1	CASSGLPMNTEAFF	TGCGCCAGCAGCGGATTACCCATGAACACTGAAGCTTTCTTT
17	TRBV27	many	NA	TRBJ2-2	CASSQGRGQPSTGELFF	TGTGCCAGCAGTCAGGGGAGGGGACAGCCTTCAACCGGGGAGCTGTTTTTT
13	TRBV9	NA	NA	TRBJ2-1	CASSVGFYNEQFF	TGTGCCAGCAGCGTAGGCTTTTACAATGAGCAGTTCTTC
11	TRBV29-1	few	NA	TRBJ1-1	CSVDFGLEAFF	TGCAGCGTTGATTTCGGCCTTGAAGCTTTCTTT
13	TRBV19	few	NA	TRBJ1-2	CASSPVQGGGYTF	TGTGCCAGTAGTCCGGTCCAGGGAGGCGGCTACACCTTC
16	TRBV6-1	NA	TRBD2	TRBJ2-7	CASSEALLAGSYEQYF	TGTGCCAGCAGTGAAGCTCTTTTAGCGGGGTCCTACGAGCAGTACTTC
15	TRBV7-2	many	NA	TRBJ2-1	CASSLGHEYYNEQFF	TGTGCCAGCAGCCTCGGACATGAGTACTACAATGAGCAGTTCTTC
16	TRBV28	many	TRBD1	TRBJ2-1	CASRASRDRIYNEQFF	TGTGCCAGCAGAGCTTCCCGGGACAGAATCTACAATGAGCAGTTCTTC
16	TRBV7-7	NA	TRBD1	TRBJ2-2	CASSRLGQGDTGELFF	TGTGCTAGCAGCCGGCTGGGACAGGGGGACACCGGGGAGCTGTTTTTT
17	TRBV11-2	many	NA	TRBJ2-7	CASSPGDGGSLSYEQYF	TGTGCCAGCAGCCCCGGGGACGGCGGTAGTCTTTCCTACGAGCAGTACTTC
15	TRBV6-2/TRBV6-3	NA	TRBD1	TRBJ2-7	CASRLPGQGSYEQYF	TGTGCCAGCAGACTACCGGGACAGGGATCTTACGAGCAGTACTTC
13	TRBV6-6	NA	NA	TRBJ2-3	CASSYTYTDTQYF	TGTGCCAGCAGTTACACCTACACAGATACGCAGTATTTT
18	TRBV7-8	many	TRBD1	TRBJ1-2	CASSLDRGLVLGNYGYTF	TGTGCCAGCAGCCTGGACAGGGGGTTGGTTTTGGGGAACTATGGCTACACCTTC
13	TRBV12-3/TRBV12-4	NA	NA	TRBJ2-1	CASGSPSYNEQFF	TGTGCCAGCGGCAGCCCGTCCTACAATGAGCAGTTCTTC
15	TRBV2	NA	TRBD1	TRBJ1-4	CASRFMGQPNEKLFF	TGTGCCAGCAGGTTTATGGGACAGCCTAATGAAAAACTGTTTTTT
15	TRBV7-2	many	NA	TRBJ2-1	CASSLAGPSYNEQFF	TGTGCCAGCAGCTTAGCAGGGCCCTCCTACAATGAGCAGTTCTTC
18	TRBV12-3/TRBV12-4	many	TRBD1	TRBJ1-6	CASSLGGAGTGAGSPLHF	TGTGCCAGCAGTTTAGGCGGAGCCGGGACAGGGGCCGGTTCACCCCTCCACTTT
15	TRBV20-1	many	NA	TRBJ1-1	CSARDQTGSNTEAFF	TGCAGTGCTAGAGATCAAACAGGTTCGAACACTGAAGCTTTCTTT
14	TRBV6-1	many	TRBD1	TRBJ2-1	CASKGQATNNEQFF	TGTGCCAGCAAAGGACAGGCGACGAACAATGAGCAGTTCTTC
11	TRBV28	NA	NA	TRBJ1-1	CASSFQAEAFF	TGTGCCAGCAGTTTTCAAGCTGAAGCTTTCTTT
14	TRBV7-6	many	TRBD1	TRBJ2-7	CASSLGQGPEEQYF	TGTGCCAGCAGCTTAGGACAGGGCCCGGAAGAGCAGTACTTC
14	TRBV25-1	few	NA	TRBJ1-1	CASSEWREDTEAFF	TGTGCCAGCAGTGAATGGCGGGAGGACACTGAAGCTTTCTTT
15	TRBV12-3/TRBV12-4	NA	NA	TRBJ1-5	CASSLRTGFNQPQHF	TGTGCCAGCAGCTTACGGACGGGTTTCAATCAGCCCCAGCATTTT